This TCR beta chain was identified during a study of T cells in localized non-small cell lung cancer. Study-wide findings and caveats: Because researchers sequenced only one region of the tumor, heterogeneity is still possible. Researchers found a median around 58 of the top 100 tumor clones in adjacent lung. Tumor showed lower T cell clonality than uninvolved adjacent lung, where it was highest.

This clone occurred once. As yet, its antigen is unknown. Germline CDR1 is SGHTA and CDR2 is FQGNSA. The trim removed 4 bases at V and 8 bases at J, leaving 12 bases unmatched. CDR3 length equals 15 residues. The table came from immunoSEQ multiplex PCR; TCRdb's copy has only in-frame clones and leaves some out. The sample yields tens of thousands of clones, around 90% seen once. The chain carries TRBV7-2 and TRBJ1-2; 8 bases fit TRBD1. The clonotype comes from a woman aged 35-75 years with stage I lung adenocarcinoma. Sequenced here: peripheral blood, sampled before any cancer treatment. The CDR3 coding sequence is TGTGCCAGCAGCTCCTTCGCAGGGGGCGCCGGCGGCTACACCTTC. Translation gives CASSSFAGGAGGYTF.